The 23 T cell receptor beta chains below come from one sample, sequenced in a study of shared clonotypes between healthy human individuals (dated by TCRdb to the early 2020s). The method behind the library was the immunoSEQ multiplex PCR assay. The immuneACCESS repertoire file appears here via TCRdb, limited to in-frame rearrangements. These files lack a portion of the clones; in checked studies, under half of the deficit traces to unresolved V genes, and the cause of the others is not known. Within this sample are roughly 650,000 clones, with 95% to 98% of them counted one time only. The top ten clones comprise around 0.058% of the sample. Sequenced material: naive CD4+ T cells sorted from blood. The cell subset or site label here, explained by the study, means: CD45RA+ positively selected. These receptors were taken from a woman in her twenties or thirties in good health.

The chain links TRBV5-8 to TRBJ1-1; D unresolved. Germline CDR1 reads SGHTS; CDR2 reads YDEGEE. This CDR3 comprises 15 residues. V gave up 4 bases and J gave up 8 bases, with 21 bases separating them. The CDR3 nucleotides are TGTGCCAGCAGCCTATCGGGGATTGCACCAGAGGAAGCTTTCTTT. It specifies CASSLSGIAPEEAFF.

About this clone itself: The junction differs from germline at one of its ends, possibly a read error. This chain links TRBV7-2 with TRBJ1-1, with TRBD1 as a possible D gene (6 bases). This CDR3 is built from 10 residues. Germline V lookup: CDR1 SGHTA, CDR2 FQGNSA. CDR3: CASSPRDTLF. The CDR3 coding sequence is TGTGCCAGCAGCCCCCGGGACACGCTTTTT.

The chain joins TRBV5-1 to TRBJ1-1; 7 bases align to TRBD1. The length of the CDR3 is 15 residues. Looked up from germline, CDR1 is SGHRS and CDR2 is YFSETQ. Germline trimming cut 0 bases from V and 0 bases from J; bases unmatched to any gene: 2. Here the CDR3 DNA reads TGCGCCAGCAGCTTGGTAGGGACAGTGAACACTGAAGCTTTCTTT. Translating it yields CASSLVGTVNTEAFF.

V usage is TRBV29-1 and J usage is TRBJ1-1; TRBD1 might be the D (6 bases). The CDR3 spans 14 residues. V lost 6 bases and J lost 5, with 19 bases in between. CDR1 is SQVTM, CDR2 ANQGSEA, per germline. The CDR3 DNA reads TGCAGCGTCTCCCCAAGACAGGCCACGACTGAAGCTTTCTTT. This gives the protein CSVSPRQATTEAFF.

The J gene is TRBJ2-7, the V gene TRBV7-2, with D possibly TRBD1 on 5 matching bases. Trimming pared 3 bases from V and 9 bases from J, leaving 12 bases between. The length of the CDR3 is 12 residues. The germline V gene encodes CDR1 SGHTA and CDR2 FQGNSA. The CDR3 DNA reads TGTGCCAGCAGCTTCGACCAGGGAAGGCAGTACTTC. Translating gives CASSFDQGRQYF. Complete variable domain (other parts from reference TRBV7-2 and TRBJ2-7): GAGVSQSPSNKVTEKGKDVELRCDPISGHTALYWYRQSLGQGLEFLIYFQGNSAPDKSGLPSDRFSAERTGGSVSTLTIQRTQQEDSAVYLCASSFDQGRQYFGPGTRLTVT.

In this sample, this clone turned up once. This chain links TRBV5-1 with TRBJ1-5, with 8 bases aligning to TRBD1. V lost 1 base and J lost 2; bases outside the gene matches: 11. The CDR3 consists of 18 residues. Germline values: CDR1 SGHRS, CDR2 YFSETQ. As DNA, the CDR3 is TGCGCCAGCAGCTTGCAACCTCTCCAGGGGGCAGGCAATCAGCCCCAGCATTTT. Amino acids: CASSLQPLQGAGNQPQHF.

CDR3 sequence (DNA): TGTGCCAGCAGTCAACGGACATGGCCCCTAGCCAAAAACATTCAGTACTTC. It codes for CASSQRTWPLAKNIQYF. This rearrangement joins TRBV28 to TRBJ2-4, with D maybe TRBD1 (5 bases). This CDR3 comprises 17 residues. The germline V gene has CDR1 MDHEN and CDR2 SYDVKM. V lost 5 bases and J 0 bases, leaving 17 bases between the germline ends.

This rearrangement joins TRBV5-1 to TRBJ2-1; D unresolved. V dropped 0 bases and J dropped 8 bases, with 15 bases sitting between them. This CDR3 comprises 15 residues. CDR1 is SGHRS and CDR2 is YFSETQ in the germline V gene. CDR3 region: CASSLGGSPDYEQFF. The CDR3 bases are TGCGCCAGCAGCTTGGGTGGTAGCCCAGACTATGAGCAGTTCTTC.

The chain carries TRBV29-1 and TRBJ1-2; D is unresolved. The CDR3 length is 13 residues. Per germline, CDR1 SQVTM and CDR2 ANQGSEA. Between the trimmed V and J ends, which lost 6 bases and 4 bases, there was a span of 15 bases. CDR3 nucleotide sequence: TGCAGCGTGACCTCTGGGGTACTCTATGGCTACACCTTC. Translation gives CSVTSGVLYGYTF.

This sequence joins TRBV4-2 and TRBJ2-3; no firm D call. V lost 2 bases and J lost 0, with 12 bases in between. The CDR3 extends over 16 amino acids. Germline CDR1 reads LGHNA; CDR2 reads YNFKEQ. The CDR3 DNA reads TGTGCCAGCAGCCAACGTCCAGCGAGTAGCACAGATACGCAGTATTTT. Its translation is CASSQRPASSTDTQYF.

This rearrangement joins TRBV28 to TRBJ1-1; D not resolved. This CDR3 has 13 residues. CDR1 MDHEN and CDR2 SYDVKM come from the germline V gene. Trimming cost V 6 bases and J 8 bases, with 16 bases left between them. The chain's CDR3 is CASRDLLGPEAFF. CDR3 sequence (DNA): TGTGCCAGCAGGGACCTTCTAGGGCCGGAAGCTTTCTTT. Full variable domain (outside the CDR3, taken from reference TRBV28 and TRBJ1-1): DVKVTQSSRYLVKRTGEKVFLECVQDMDHENMFWYRQDPGLGLRLIYFSYDVKMKEKGDIPEGYSVSREKKERFSLILESASTNQTSMYLCASRDLLGPEAFFGQGTRLTVV.

The genes are TRBV28 and TRBJ2-2; D remains unclear. This CDR3 is 14 amino acids long. CDR1 and CDR2 from the germline V gene are MDHEN and SYDVKM. Trimming left V 5 bases short and J 1 base short, with 8 bases between. The CDR3 coding sequence is TGTGCCAGCAGTCTCCCCCTGAACACCGGGGAGCTGTTTTTT. The encoded protein is CASSLPLNTGELFF. Full variable domain (missing parts from reference TRBV28 and TRBJ2-2): DVKVTQSSRYLVKRTGEKVFLECVQDMDHENMFWYRQDPGLGLRLIYFSYDVKMKEKGDIPEGYSVSREKKERFSLILESASTNQTSMYLCASSLPLNTGELFFGEGSRLTVL.

V gene TRBV5-8 combines with J gene TRBJ1-2; D perhaps matches TRBD1 (6 bases). The germline CDR1 and CDR2 sequences are SGHTS and YDEGEE. V was clipped by 0 bases and J by 4 bases, with 22 bases between them. This CDR3 is built from 18 residues. The CDR3 DNA reads TGTGCCAGCAGCTTGGAGCCGGCAGGTTTCGGGGGCACCTATGGCTACACCTTC. It yields the protein CASSLEPAGFGGTYGYTF.

This clone was seen just once. V is TRBV4-1 and J is TRBJ2-4, with D possibly called TRBD1 or TRBD2 (5 bases each). The CDR3 is made up of 16 amino acids. The germline V and J ends were trimmed by 3 bases and 1 base, with 13 bases remaining between them. CDR1 and CDR2 from the germline V gene are MGHRA and YSYEKL. The CDR3 here is CASSHATWGAKNIQYF. In DNA, the CDR3 is TGCGCCAGCAGCCATGCGACTTGGGGGGCCAAAAACATTCAGTACTTC.

The chain links TRBV7-2 to TRBJ1-5; D ambiguous. This CDR3 has 15 residues. Trimming cost V 3 bases and J 4 bases, with 13 bases left between them. Germline CDR1 SGHTA, CDR2 FQGNSA. The chain's CDR3 is CASSFRDNPNQPQHF. The CDR3 region has the DNA TGTGCCAGCAGCTTCCGCGACAACCCTAATCAGCCCCAGCATTTT.

The DNA for the CDR3 is TGTGCCAGCAGTCCCCCCCTACGGGATCTAGCTGCCTACGAGCAGTACTTC. It encodes CASSPPLRDLAAYEQYF. The chain joins TRBV27 to TRBJ2-7; perhaps TRBD2 as D (5 bases). Germline V gene lookup returns CDR1 MNHEY and CDR2 SMNVEV (reference sequence). This CDR3 comprises 17 residues. V was clipped by 5 bases and J by 2 bases, with 22 bases between them.

This rearrangement joins TRBV5-1 to TRBJ2-5; D might be TRBD1 (6 bases). The DNA end is more similar to TRBJ2-7, so the J call may be wrong. The CDR3 sequence is 13 residues long. The germline gives CDR1 SGHRS, CDR2 YFSETQ. The CDR3 nucleotides read TGCGCCAGCAGCCTAGCCAGGGGTTACGAGCAGTACTTC. It is translated as CASSLARGYEQYF.

The chain recombines TRBV7-3 with TRBJ2-5, with 11 bases aligning to TRBD2. CDR3 length: 16 amino acids. After removal of 1 base from V and 5 bases from J, the junction contained 6 bases not matched to a gene. The germline gives CDR1 SGHTA, CDR2 FQGTGA. The CDR3 here is CASSLIAGGPWETQYF. CDR3 DNA sequence: TGTGCCAGCAGCTTAATAGCGGGAGGGCCTTGGGAGACCCAGTACTTC.

Only one count was recorded for this clone. The chain has TRBV18 and TRBJ2-3; the D gene is possibly TRBD1 (6 bases). Germline CDR1 reads KGHSH; CDR2 reads LQKENI. This CDR3 is built from 14 residues. The V and J ends lost 3 bases and 1 base respectively, with 8 bases between them. The CDR3 region is CASSPGAGTDTQYF. The CDR3, as DNA: TGTGCCAGCTCACCGGGGGCGGGCACAGATACGCAGTATTTT.

V gene TRBV11-3 combines with J gene TRBJ2-1; maybe TRBD1 (6 bases). This CDR3 has 15 amino acids. V dropped 5 bases and J dropped 9 bases, with 20 bases sitting between them. CDR1 and CDR2 from the germline V gene are SGHNT and YENEEA. CDR3 protein: CASSIIVQGQGEQFF. The CDR3 nucleotides are TGTGCCAGCAGCATAATCGTCCAGGGGCAAGGTGAGCAGTTCTTC.

The chain combines TRBV28 with TRBJ2-5; D remains ambiguous. The J call may not be correct, given that the DNA end is closer to TRBJ2-7. The V gene's germline CDR1 is MDHEN and CDR2 SYDVKM. The CDR3 has 13 amino acids. CDR3 region: CASSHDWAYEQYF. The CDR3 DNA reads as TGTGCCAGCAGTCACGACTGGGCCTACGAGCAGTACTTC.

The V and J genes are TRBV28 and TRBJ2-7; 7 bases are a match to TRBD1. Germline loops: CDR1 MDHEN, CDR2 SYDVKM. The CDR3 has 14 amino acids. V lost 4 bases and J lost 6; bases outside the gene matches: 9. For the CDR3, the DNA is TGTGCCAGCAGTTCGCACGACAGGGAATTCGAGCAGTACTTC. Translation gives CASSSHDREFEQYF.

The chain links TRBV18 to TRBJ2-7; 12 bases align to TRBD2. Trimming removed 5 bases from V and 3 bases from J; junction bases left unmatched: 5. Germline values: CDR1 KGHSH, CDR2 LQKENI. This CDR3 spans 15 amino acids. The CDR3 DNA reads TGTGCCAGCTCAGGTAGACTAGCGGGGGACTACGAGCAGTACTTC. Residues: CASSGRLAGDYEQYF.